Presented here are 9 T cell receptor beta chains from one specimen sequenced in a study of CD8+CD57+ T cells in acquired aplastic anemia. Genomic DNA acted as the template from which TCR beta VDJ combination and CDR3 sequence profiling were carried out. TCRdb itself ran the reads through MiXCR, one entry per CDR3 protein. Among about 290,000 distinct CDR3 sequences listed, around three fifths were seen once. Patients chosen for sequencing had shown CD8+CD57+ cell expansion by flow cytometry. Sequenced input: sorted CD4+, CD8+, or CD8+CD57+ T cells (not recorded which) from PBMCs. These receptors were taken from a human donor with aplastic anemia.

The sample holds a few counts of this clonotype. The chain couples TRBV7-8 to TRBJ2-5; 10 bases map to TRBD2. The CDR3 is made up of 15 amino acids. Germline assignment: CDR1 SGHVS and CDR2 FQNEAQ. Unmatched junction bases numbered 8, after V lost 5 bases and J lost 5 bases. The CDR3 DNA sequence: TGTGCCAGCAGCCCAGCGGGAGGGCCAGTGGAGACCCAGTACTTC. It translates to CASSPAGGPVETQYF.

This clonotype was observed many times. The V call is TRBV12-3 or TRBV12-4, the J call TRBJ1-3; D unclear. The CDR3 is 13 amino acids. Trimming cost V 2 bases and J 2 bases, with 4 bases left between them. CDR3 in DNA: TGTGCCAGCAGTTTACCCGCTGGAAACACCATATATTTT. Translation: CASSLPAGNTIYF.

This clonotype showed up just a few times. This chain connects TRBV20-1 to TRBJ1-5; no clear D gene. V was cut by 3 bases and J by 5 bases, with 5 bases left in between. Per germline, CDR1 DFQATT and CDR2 SNEGSKA (reference sequence). CDR3 length: 11 residues. This chain's CDR3 is CSASRDQPQHF. CDR3 in DNA: TGCAGTGCTAGTAGGGATCAGCCCCAGCATTTT.

Many counts were recorded for this clonotype. V is TRBV5-1 and J is TRBJ2-1, with TRBD2 matching 8 bases. There are 15 residues in the CDR3. Germline V gives CDR1 SGHRS, CDR2 YFSETQ. V lost 0 bases, J lost 6 bases, and 5 bases stayed unmatched. The chain's CDR3 is CASSLVGRDGNEQFF. CDR3 nucleotides: TGCGCCAGCAGCTTGGTCGGGAGGGACGGCAATGAGCAGTTCTTC.

V and J are TRBV11-2 and TRBJ2-1, with D hard to call. This CDR3 spans 15 amino acids. Deletions cut 0 bases from V and 7 bases from J, with 13 bases between. Per germline, CDR1 SGHAT and CDR2 FQNNGV. Written as DNA, the CDR3 is TGTGCCAGCAGCTTAGACGGCCAGGTTGGAAATGAGCAGTTCTTC. This codes for CASSLDGQVGNEQFF.

This clonotype was detected ten times or more. The chain uses TRBV3-1 and TRBJ2-7; D is unresolved. The V end lost 4 bases, the J end lost 7 bases, and 14 bases lay between the germline ends. The V gene's germline CDR1 is LGHDT and CDR2 YNNKEL (reference sequence). This CDR3 contains 13 residues. In DNA form, the CDR3 reads TGTGCCAGCAGCCGGGATCTTATTGGGGAGCAGTACTTC. Amino acids: CASSRDLIGEQYF.

This clonotype was observed many times. The V call is TRBV19, the J call TRBJ1-5, with unresolved D. V lost 1 base to trimming and J lost 4 bases, with 5 bases between them. CDR3 size: 13 residues. Per germline, CDR1 LNHDA and CDR2 SQIVND (reference sequence). CDR3 sequence (DNA): TGTGCCAGTAGTATAGTCAGGAATCAGCCCCAGCATTTT. Protein product: CASSIVRNQPQHF. Together with reference TRBV19 and TRBJ1-5, the CDR3 gives the full variable domain: DGGITQSPKYLFRKEGQNVTLSCEQNLNHDAMYWYRQDPGQGLRLIYYSQIVNDFQKGDIAEGYSVSREKKESFPLTVTSAQKNPTAFYLCASSIVRNQPQHFGDGTRLSIL.

V is TRBV7-9 and J is TRBJ1-1, with D unclear. V was shortened by 3 bases and J by 0 bases, with 8 bases between the two germline ends. Germline V gene lookup returns CDR1 SEHNR and CDR2 FQNEAQ (reference sequence). The CDR3 has 14 amino acids. The CDR3 loop reads CASSFPKLNTEAFF. CDR3 DNA: TGTGCCAGCAGCTTCCCTAAGCTGAACACTGAAGCTTTCTTT.

V and J are TRBV9 and TRBJ2-3; 10 bases align to TRBD2. The CDR3 runs to 19 residues. With 0 bases clipped from V and 4 bases from J, the junction kept 14 bases outside the gene matches. From germline, CDR1 is SGDLS and CDR2 YYNGEE. CDR3 region: CASSVAGSGGAGLSDTQYF. The CDR3 region has the DNA TGTGCCAGCAGCGTAGCCGGAAGCGGGGGGGCCGGGTTGTCAGATACGCAGTATTTT.